One T cell receptor beta chain is described in this entry. Germline-derived CDR1 and CDR2 are MNHNS and SASEGT. With 1 base removed from V and 2 bases from J, the gap between germline ends came to 7 bases. This CDR3 is 14 amino acids long. Via MiXCR, TCRdb re-called the PCR reads, giving one row per CDR3 protein. The data show roughly 3,000 distinct CDR3 sequences, 40% to 55% seen once. The record originates from a study of immune characterization of retroperitoneal liposarcoma. The sample consisted of tumor tissue. The gene calls are TRBV6-1 and TRBJ2-3; D gene uncertain. This TCR was sampled from a male donor with retroperitoneal liposarcoma. CDR3 sequence reads: CASSEVGDTDTQYF. The CDR3 DNA is TGTGCCAGCAGTGAAGTTGGCGACACAGATACGCAGTATTTT.